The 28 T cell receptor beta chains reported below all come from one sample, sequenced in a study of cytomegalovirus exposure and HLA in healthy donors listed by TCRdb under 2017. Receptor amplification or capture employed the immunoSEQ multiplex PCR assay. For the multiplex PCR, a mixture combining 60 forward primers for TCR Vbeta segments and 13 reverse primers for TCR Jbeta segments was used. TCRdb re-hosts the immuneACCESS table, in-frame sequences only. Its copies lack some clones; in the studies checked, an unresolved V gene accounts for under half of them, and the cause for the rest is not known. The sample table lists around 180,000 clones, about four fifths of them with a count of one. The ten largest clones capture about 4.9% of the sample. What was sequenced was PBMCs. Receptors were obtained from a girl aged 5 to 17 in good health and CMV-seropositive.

The CDR3 here is CASSSSGTSGVHEQFF. In nucleotides, the CDR3 is TGTGCCAGTAGCTCCTCCGGGACTAGCGGGGTTCATGAGCAGTTCTTC. The chain recombines TRBV19 with TRBJ2-1; 13 nucleotides align to TRBD2. The V gene's germline CDR1 is LNHDA and CDR2 SQIVND (reference sequence). The CDR3 is made up of 16 amino acids. V lost 6 bases, J lost 8 bases, and 10 bases stayed unmatched.

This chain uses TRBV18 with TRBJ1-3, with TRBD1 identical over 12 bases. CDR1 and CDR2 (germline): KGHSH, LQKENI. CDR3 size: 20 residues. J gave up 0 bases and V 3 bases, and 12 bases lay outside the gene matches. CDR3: CASSPQIPGTGGVSGNTIYF. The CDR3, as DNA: TGTGCCAGCTCACCGCAGATTCCCGGGACAGGGGGCGTCTCTGGAAACACCATATATTTT.

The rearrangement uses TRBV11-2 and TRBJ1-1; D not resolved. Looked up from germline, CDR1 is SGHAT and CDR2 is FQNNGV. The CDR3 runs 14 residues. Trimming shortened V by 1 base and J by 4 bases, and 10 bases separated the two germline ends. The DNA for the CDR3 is TGTGCCAGCAGCTTAGGAGTCCATCTCACTGAAGCTTTCTTT. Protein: CASSLGVHLTEAFF. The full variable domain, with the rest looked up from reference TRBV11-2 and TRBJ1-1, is EAGVAQSPRYKIIEKRQSVAFWCNPISGHATLYWYQQILGQGPKLLIQFQNNGVVDDSQLPKDRFSAERLKGVDSTLKIQPAKLEDSAVYLCASSLGVHLTEAFFGQGTRLTVV.

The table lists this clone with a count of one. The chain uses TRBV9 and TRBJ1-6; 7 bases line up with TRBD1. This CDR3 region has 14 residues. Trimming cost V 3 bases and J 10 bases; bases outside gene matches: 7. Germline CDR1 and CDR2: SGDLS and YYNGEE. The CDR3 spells CASSETGVRSPLHF. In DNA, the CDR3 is TGTGCCAGCAGCGAAACAGGGGTAAGATCACCCCTCCACTTT.

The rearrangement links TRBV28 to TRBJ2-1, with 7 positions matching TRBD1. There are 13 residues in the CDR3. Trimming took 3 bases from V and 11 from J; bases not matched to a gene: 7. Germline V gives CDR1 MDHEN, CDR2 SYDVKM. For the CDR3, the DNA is TGTGCCAGCAGTTTTAGAGGGGGCATCCAGCAGTTCTTC. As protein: CASSFRGGIQQFF.

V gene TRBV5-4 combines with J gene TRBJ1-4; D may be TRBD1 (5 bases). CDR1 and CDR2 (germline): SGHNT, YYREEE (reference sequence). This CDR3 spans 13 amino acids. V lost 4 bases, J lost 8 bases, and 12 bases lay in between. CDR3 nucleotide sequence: TGTGCCAGCAGCACGGGGGTAGGGGAAAAACTGTTTTTT. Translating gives CASSTGVGEKLFF.

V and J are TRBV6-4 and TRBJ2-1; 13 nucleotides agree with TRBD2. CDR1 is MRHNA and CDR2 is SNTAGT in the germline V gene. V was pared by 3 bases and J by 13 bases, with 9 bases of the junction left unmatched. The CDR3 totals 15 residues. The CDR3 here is CASSEVGLAGASQFF. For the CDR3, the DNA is TGTGCCAGCAGTGAGGTCGGACTAGCGGGGGCTTCACAGTTCTTC.

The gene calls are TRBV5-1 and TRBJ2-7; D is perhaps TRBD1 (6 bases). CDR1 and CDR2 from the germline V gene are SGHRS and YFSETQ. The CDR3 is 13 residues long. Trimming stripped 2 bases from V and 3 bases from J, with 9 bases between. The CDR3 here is CASSFGTSYEQYF. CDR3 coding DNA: TGCGCCAGCAGCTTTGGGACAAGCTACGAGCAGTACTTC.

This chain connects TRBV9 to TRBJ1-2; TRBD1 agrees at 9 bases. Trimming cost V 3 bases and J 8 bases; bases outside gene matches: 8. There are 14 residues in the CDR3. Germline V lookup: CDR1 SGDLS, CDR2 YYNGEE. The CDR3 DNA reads TGTGCCAGCAGCGCCACACAGGGGGCGGAAGGCTACACCTTC. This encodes CASSATQGAEGYTF.

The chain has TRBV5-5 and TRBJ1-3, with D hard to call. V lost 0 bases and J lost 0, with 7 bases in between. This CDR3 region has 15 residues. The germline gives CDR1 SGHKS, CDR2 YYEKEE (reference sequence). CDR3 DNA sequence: TGTGCCAGCAGCTTGGCCGGAGCCTCTGGAAACACCATATATTTT. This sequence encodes CASSLAGASGNTIYF.

CDR3 DNA sequence: TGTGCCAGCTCACGGTTGGGTGGACAGGCTGAAGCTTTCTTT. Amino acids: CASSRLGGQAEAFF. The chain joins TRBV18 to TRBJ1-1, with 7 bases identical to TRBD1. The ends lost 4 bases at V and 6 bases at J; junction bases unmatched: 8. Germline CDR1 reads KGHSH; CDR2 reads LQKENI. This CDR3 is built from 14 residues. The complete variable domain, with remaining parts taken from reference TRBV18 and TRBJ1-1, reads NAGVMQNPRHLVRRRGQEARLRCSPMKGHSHVYWYRQLPEEGLKFMVYLQKENIIDESGMPKERFSAEFPKEGPSILRIQQVVRGDSAAYFCASSRLGGQAEAFFGQGTRLTVV.

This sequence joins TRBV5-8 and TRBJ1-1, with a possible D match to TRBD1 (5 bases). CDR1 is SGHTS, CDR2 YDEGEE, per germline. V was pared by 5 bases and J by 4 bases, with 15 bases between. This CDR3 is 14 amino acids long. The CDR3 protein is CASRLQGDSTEAFF. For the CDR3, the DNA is TGTGCCAGCAGGCTGCAGGGTGACAGCACTGAAGCTTTCTTT.

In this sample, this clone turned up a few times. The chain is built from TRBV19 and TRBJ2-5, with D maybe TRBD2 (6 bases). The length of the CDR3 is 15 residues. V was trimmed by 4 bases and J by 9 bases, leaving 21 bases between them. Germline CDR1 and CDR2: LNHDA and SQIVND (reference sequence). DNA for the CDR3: TGTGCCAGTAGTAGCAATTGGGGGAACGGGAGACCCCAGTACTTC. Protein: CASSSNWGNGRPQYF.

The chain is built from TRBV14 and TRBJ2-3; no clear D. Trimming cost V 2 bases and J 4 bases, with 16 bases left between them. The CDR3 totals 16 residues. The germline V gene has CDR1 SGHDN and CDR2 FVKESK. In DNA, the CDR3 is TGTGCCAGCAGCCAATTGTGGGCCCAGAGCCCAGATACGCAGTATTTT. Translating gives CASSQLWAQSPDTQYF.

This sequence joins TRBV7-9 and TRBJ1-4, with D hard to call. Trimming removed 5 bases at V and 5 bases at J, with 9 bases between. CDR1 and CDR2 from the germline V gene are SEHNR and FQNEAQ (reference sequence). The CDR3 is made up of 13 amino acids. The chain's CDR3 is CASSQAINEKLFF. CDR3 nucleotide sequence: TGTGCCAGCAGCCAGGCGATAAATGAAAAACTGTTTTTT.

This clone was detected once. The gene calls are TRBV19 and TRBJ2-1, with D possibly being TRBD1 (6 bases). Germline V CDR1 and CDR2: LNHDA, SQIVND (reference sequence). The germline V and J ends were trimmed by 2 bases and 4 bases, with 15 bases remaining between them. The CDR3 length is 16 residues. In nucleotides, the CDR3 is TGTGCCAGTAGTATATATAGGGCAGGGGTGTACAATGAGCAGTTCTTC. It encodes CASSIYRAGVYNEQFF.

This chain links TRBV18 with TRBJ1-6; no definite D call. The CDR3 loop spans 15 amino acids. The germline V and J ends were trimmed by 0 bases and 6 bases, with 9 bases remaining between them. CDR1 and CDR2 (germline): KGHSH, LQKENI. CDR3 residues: CASSPPAGLNSPLHF. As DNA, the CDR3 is TGTGCCAGCTCACCACCGGCAGGACTTAATTCACCCCTCCACTTT.

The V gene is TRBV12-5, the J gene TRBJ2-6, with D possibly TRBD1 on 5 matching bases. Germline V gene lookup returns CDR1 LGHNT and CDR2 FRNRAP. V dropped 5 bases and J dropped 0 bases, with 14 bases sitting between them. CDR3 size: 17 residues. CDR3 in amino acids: CASGPGHESSGANVLTF. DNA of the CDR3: TGTGCTAGTGGTCCCGGACACGAGTCCTCTGGGGCCAACGTCCTGACTTTC. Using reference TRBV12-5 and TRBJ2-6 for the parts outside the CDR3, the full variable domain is DARVTQTPRHKVTEMGQEVTMRCQPILGHNTVFWYRQTMMQGLELLAYFRNRAPLDDSGMPKDRFSAEMPDATLATLKIQPSEPRDSAVYFCASGPGHESSGANVLTFGAGSRLTVL.

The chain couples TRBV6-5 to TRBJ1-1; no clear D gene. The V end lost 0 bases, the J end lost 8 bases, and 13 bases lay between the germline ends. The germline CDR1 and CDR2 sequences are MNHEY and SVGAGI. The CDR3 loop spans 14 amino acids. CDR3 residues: CASSYSLHSGEAFF. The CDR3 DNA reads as TGTGCCAGCAGTTACTCCCTCCACAGTGGGGAAGCTTTCTTT.

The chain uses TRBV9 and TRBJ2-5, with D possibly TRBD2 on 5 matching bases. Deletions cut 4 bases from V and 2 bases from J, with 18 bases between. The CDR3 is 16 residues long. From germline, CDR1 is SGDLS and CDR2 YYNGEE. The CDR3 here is CASSPEVGPGQETQYF. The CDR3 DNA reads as TGTGCCAGCAGCCCCGAAGTAGGTCCGGGGCAAGAGACCCAGTACTTC.

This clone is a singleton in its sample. CDR3 amino acids: CASSLVPTGNYGYTF. The CDR3 DNA reads TGTGCCAGCAGCTTAGTCCCGACAGGGAACTATGGCTACACCTTC. This chain links TRBV11-3 with TRBJ1-2; 7 nucleotides line up with TRBD1. This CDR3 region has 15 residues. The germline gives CDR1 SGHNT, CDR2 YENEEA. The V gene end was trimmed by 1 base and the J gene end by 2 bases; junction bases not matched to a gene: 4.

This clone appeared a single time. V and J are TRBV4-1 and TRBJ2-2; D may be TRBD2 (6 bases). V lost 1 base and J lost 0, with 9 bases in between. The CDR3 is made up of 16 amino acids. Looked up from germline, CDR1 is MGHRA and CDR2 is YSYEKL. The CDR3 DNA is TGCGCCAGCAGCCAAGTCAGGACTACGAACACCGGGGAGCTGTTTTTT. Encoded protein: CASSQVRTTNTGELFF.

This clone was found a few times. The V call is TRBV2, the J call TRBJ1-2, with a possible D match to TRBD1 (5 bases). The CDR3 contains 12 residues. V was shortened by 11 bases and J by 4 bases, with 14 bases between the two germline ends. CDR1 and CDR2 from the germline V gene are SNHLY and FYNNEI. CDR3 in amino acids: CAVGAEGYGYTF. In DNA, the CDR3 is TGTGCCGTTGGGGCGGAGGGCTATGGCTACACCTTC.

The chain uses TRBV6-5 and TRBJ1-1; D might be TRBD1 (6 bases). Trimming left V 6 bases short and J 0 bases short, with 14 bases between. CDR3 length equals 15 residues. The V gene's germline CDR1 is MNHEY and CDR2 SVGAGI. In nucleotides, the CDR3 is TGTGCCAGCAGCCCCGACAGGAGCCTGAACACTGAAGCTTTCTTT. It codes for CASSPDRSLNTEAFF.

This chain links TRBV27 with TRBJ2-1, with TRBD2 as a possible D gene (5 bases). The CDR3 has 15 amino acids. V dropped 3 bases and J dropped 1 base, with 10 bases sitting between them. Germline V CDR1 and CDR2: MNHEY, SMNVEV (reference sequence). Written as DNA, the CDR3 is TGTGCCAGCAGTTTCTCGGGGTTTTCCTACAATGAGCAGTTCTTC. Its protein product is CASSFSGFSYNEQFF.

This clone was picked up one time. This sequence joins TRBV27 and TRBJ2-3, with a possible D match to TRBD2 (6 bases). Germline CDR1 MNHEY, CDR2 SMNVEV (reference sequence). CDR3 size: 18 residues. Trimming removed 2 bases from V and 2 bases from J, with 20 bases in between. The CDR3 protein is CASSLRGLGGRITDTQYF. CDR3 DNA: TGTGCCAGCAGTTTAAGAGGGCTGGGGGGACGGATCACAGATACGCAGTATTTT.

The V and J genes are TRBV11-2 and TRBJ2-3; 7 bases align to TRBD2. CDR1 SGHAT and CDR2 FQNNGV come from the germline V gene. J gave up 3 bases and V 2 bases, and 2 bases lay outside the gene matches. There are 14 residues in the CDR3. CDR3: CASSLLGGTDTQYF. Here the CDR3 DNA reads TGTGCCAGCAGCTTACTCGGGGGGACAGATACGCAGTATTTT.

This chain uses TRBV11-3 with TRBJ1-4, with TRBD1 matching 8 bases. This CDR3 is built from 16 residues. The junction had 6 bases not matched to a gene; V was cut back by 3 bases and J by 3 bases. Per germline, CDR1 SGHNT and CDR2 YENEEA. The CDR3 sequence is CASSFTGGVPNEKLFF. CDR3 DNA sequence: TGTGCCAGCAGCTTCACAGGGGGGGTTCCTAATGAAAAACTGTTTTTT.